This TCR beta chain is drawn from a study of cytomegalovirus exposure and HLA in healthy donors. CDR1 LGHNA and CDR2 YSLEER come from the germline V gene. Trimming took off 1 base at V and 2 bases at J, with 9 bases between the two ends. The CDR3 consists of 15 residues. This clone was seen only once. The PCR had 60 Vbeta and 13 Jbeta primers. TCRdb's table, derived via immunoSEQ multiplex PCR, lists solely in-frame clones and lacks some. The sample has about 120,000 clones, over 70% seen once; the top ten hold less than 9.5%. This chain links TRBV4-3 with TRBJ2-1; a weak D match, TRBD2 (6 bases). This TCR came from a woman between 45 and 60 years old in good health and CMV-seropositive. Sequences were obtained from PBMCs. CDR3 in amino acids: CASSQGGETYNEQFF. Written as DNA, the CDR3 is TGCGCCAGCAGCCAAGGGGGGGAGACCTACAATGAGCAGTTCTTC.